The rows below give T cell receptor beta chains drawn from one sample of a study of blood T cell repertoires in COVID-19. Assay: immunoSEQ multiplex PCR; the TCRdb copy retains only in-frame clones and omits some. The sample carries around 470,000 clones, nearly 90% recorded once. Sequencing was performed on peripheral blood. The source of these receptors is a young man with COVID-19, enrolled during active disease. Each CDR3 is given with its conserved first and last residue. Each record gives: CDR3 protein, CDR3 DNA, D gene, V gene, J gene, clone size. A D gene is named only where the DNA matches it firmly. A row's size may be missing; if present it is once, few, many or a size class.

CDR3aa: CASSGGLGDTQYF
CDR3nt: TGTGCCAGCAGTGGTGGCCTCGGGGATACGCAGTATTTT
d_gene: -
v_gene: TRBV2
j_gene: TRBJ2-3
abundance: -

CDR3aa: CASSFGTGQAFF
CDR3nt: TGTGCCAGCAGTTTCGGAACAGGACAAGCTTTCTTT
d_gene: -
v_gene: TRBV6-5
j_gene: TRBJ1-1
abundance: -

CDR3aa: CASSLNLGSRQETQYF
CDR3nt: TGTGCCAGCAGCTTAAATTTAGGGAGCCGGCAAGAGACCCAGTACTTC
d_gene: -
v_gene: TRBV7-9
j_gene: TRBJ2-5
abundance: -

CDR3aa: CASSSQAARETQYF
CDR3nt: TGTGCCAGCAGCTCCCAGGCTGCCCGGGAGACCCAGTACTTC
d_gene: -
v_gene: TRBV7-9
j_gene: TRBJ2-5
abundance: -

CDR3aa: CASSQVGELQETQYF
CDR3nt: TGCGCCAGCAGTCAGGTGGGAGAACTCCAAGAGACCCAGTACTTC
d_gene: -
v_gene: TRBV23-1
j_gene: TRBJ2-5
abundance: -

CDR3aa: CASSFSGERSPLHF
CDR3nt: TGTGCCAGCAGCTTCTCAGGGGAACGGTCACCCCTCCACTTT
d_gene: -
v_gene: TRBV7-8
j_gene: TRBJ1-6
abundance: -

CDR3aa: CASSPLLTGTIDNEQFF
CDR3nt: TGTGCCAGCAGCCCGCTTCTTACCGGGACAATCGATAATGAGCAGTTCTTC
d_gene: -
v_gene: TRBV9
j_gene: TRBJ2-1
abundance: -

CDR3aa: CASRGTGAFYGYTF
CDR3nt: TGTGCCAGCAGGGGGACAGGGGCTTTCTATGGCTACACCTTC
d_gene: TRBD1
v_gene: TRBV6-5
j_gene: TRBJ1-2
abundance: once

CDR3aa: CASRTSGGAGHEQYF
CDR3nt: TGTGCCAGCAGGACTAGCGGGGGGGCTGGCCACGAGCAGTACTTC
d_gene: TRBD2
v_gene: TRBV5-4
j_gene: TRBJ2-7
abundance: -

CDR3aa: CASSLGLAGANEQFF
CDR3nt: TGTGCCAGCAGCTTAGGACTAGCGGGAGCCAATGAGCAGTTCTTC
d_gene: TRBD2
v_gene: TRBV11-1
j_gene: TRBJ2-1
abundance: few

CDR3aa: CASSIKSGYTGELFF
CDR3nt: TGTGCCAGTAGTATAAAGAGCGGGTACACCGGGGAGCTGTTTTTT
d_gene: -
v_gene: TRBV19
j_gene: TRBJ2-2
abundance: -

CDR3aa: CATSDSTGSFTEQYF
CDR3nt: TGTGCCACCAGTGATTCAACCGGGTCCTTTACCGAGCAGTACTTC
d_gene: -
v_gene: TRBV24-1
j_gene: TRBJ2-7
abundance: -

CDR3aa: CATGGVANTEAFF
CDR3nt: TGTGCCACGGGCGGGGTGGCGAACACTGAAGCTTTCTTT
d_gene: -
v_gene: TRBV10-3
j_gene: TRBJ1-1
abundance: -

CDR3aa: CATSPQGADTQYF
CDR3nt: TGTGCCACCAGTCCACAGGGGGCAGATACGCAGTATTTT
d_gene: TRBD1
v_gene: TRBV24-1
j_gene: TRBJ2-3
abundance: -

CDR3aa: CATSRVGTSYSPLHF
CDR3nt: TGTGCCACCAGCAGAGTTGGGACATCTTATTCACCCCTCCACTTT
d_gene: -
v_gene: TRBV15
j_gene: TRBJ1-6
abundance: -

CDR3aa: CASIYGAGVNNEKLFF
CDR3nt: TGTGCCAGCATCTACGGGGCGGGGGTTAATAATGAAAAACTGTTTTTT
d_gene: -
v_gene: TRBV28
j_gene: TRBJ1-4
abundance: -

CDR3aa: CASSQAPADTQYF
CDR3nt: TGTGCCAGCAGCCAAGCGCCCGCGGATACGCAGTATTTT
d_gene: -
v_gene: TRBV4-2
j_gene: TRBJ2-3
abundance: -

CDR3aa: CASSELGAMNTEAFF
CDR3nt: TGTGCCAGCAGTGAACTAGGGGCCATGAACACTGAAGCTTTCTTT
d_gene: -
v_gene: TRBV6-1
j_gene: TRBJ1-1
abundance: -

CDR3aa: CASSQEAGAYFF
CDR3nt: TGCGCCAGCAGCCAAGAAGCTGGGGCTTACTTTTTT
d_gene: -
v_gene: TRBV4-1
j_gene: TRBJ1-4
abundance: -

CDR3aa: CSVAKGTGGRGANVLTF
CDR3nt: TGCAGCGTGGCCAAAGGGACAGGGGGCCGTGGGGCCAACGTCCTGACTTTC
d_gene: TRBD1
v_gene: TRBV29-1
j_gene: TRBJ2-6
abundance: -

CDR3aa: CASSPPDTPRTGELFF
CDR3nt: TGTGCCAGCTCACCGCCGGACACTCCCAGGACCGGGGAGCTGTTTTTT
d_gene: -
v_gene: TRBV18
j_gene: TRBJ2-2
abundance: few

CDR3aa: CASSIDLPEVGQGKETQYF
CDR3nt: TGTGCCAGTAGTATAGATCTACCAGAGGTAGGACAGGGAAAAGAGACCCAGTACTTC
d_gene: TRBD1
v_gene: TRBV19
j_gene: TRBJ2-5
abundance: -

CDR3aa: CASSLQGDNEQFF
CDR3nt: TGTGCCAGCAGCTTACAAGGGGACAATGAGCAGTTCTTC
d_gene: -
v_gene: TRBV7-9
j_gene: TRBJ2-1
abundance: -

CDR3aa: CASSFRDRGEEQFF
CDR3nt: TGTGCCAGCAGTTTCCGGGACAGGGGCGAGGAGCAGTTCTTC
d_gene: TRBD1
v_gene: TRBV6-2/TRBV6-3
j_gene: TRBJ2-1
abundance: -

CDR3aa: CASSQGLAGPIMNTGELFF
CDR3nt: TGCGCCAGCAGTCAAGGACTAGCGGGCCCGATTATGAACACCGGGGAGCTGTTTTTT
d_gene: TRBD2
v_gene: TRBV23-1
j_gene: TRBJ2-2
abundance: once

CDR3aa: CASSLGAGGQGEQYF
CDR3nt: TGCGCCAGCAGCTTGGGGGCAGGGGGGCAAGGTGAGCAGTACTTC
d_gene: -
v_gene: TRBV5-1
j_gene: TRBJ2-7
abundance: -

CDR3aa: CANRQGAPEAFF
CDR3nt: TGTGCCAACAGACAGGGGGCCCCTGAAGCTTTCTTT
d_gene: TRBD1
v_gene: TRBV6-5
j_gene: TRBJ1-1
abundance: -

CDR3aa: CASSPNGRGYTEAFF
CDR3nt: TGTGCCAGCTCACCAAATGGCAGAGGATACACTGAAGCTTTCTTT
d_gene: -
v_gene: TRBV18
j_gene: TRBJ1-1
abundance: -

CDR3aa: CASSETLPGQLNQPQHF
CDR3nt: TGTGCCAGCAGCGAAACACTACCGGGACAGCTCAATCAGCCCCAGCATTTT
d_gene: TRBD1
v_gene: TRBV2
j_gene: TRBJ1-5
abundance: once

CDR3aa: CASSSLVALITSNSPLHF
CDR3nt: TGTGCCAGCAGTTCTTTAGTCGCTTTAATTACCTCTAATTCACCCCTCCACTTT
d_gene: -
v_gene: TRBV27
j_gene: TRBJ1-6
abundance: -

CDR3aa: CASSLAGGGNQPQHF
CDR3nt: TGTGCCAGCAGCTTAGCCGGGGGTGGCAATCAGCCCCAGCATTTT
d_gene: -
v_gene: TRBV7-9
j_gene: TRBJ1-5
abundance: -

CDR3aa: CASAAGFSYEQYF
CDR3nt: TGTGCCAGCGCCGCAGGATTCTCCTACGAGCAGTACTTC
d_gene: -
v_gene: TRBV13
j_gene: TRBJ2-7
abundance: -

CDR3aa: CASSDGDRIQNYGYTF
CDR3nt: TGTGCCAGCTCCGATGGGGACAGGATTCAGAACTATGGCTACACCTTC
d_gene: TRBD1
v_gene: TRBV18
j_gene: TRBJ1-2
abundance: -

CDR3aa: CASSAGTSGGDEQYF
CDR3nt: TGTGCCAGCAGCGCCGGGACTAGCGGGGGGGACGAGCAGTACTTC
d_gene: TRBD2
v_gene: TRBV9
j_gene: TRBJ2-7
abundance: -

CDR3aa: CASSSFTGSNQPQHF
CDR3nt: TGTGCCAGCAGCTCTTTTACAGGAAGCAATCAGCCCCAGCATTTT
d_gene: -
v_gene: TRBV5-5
j_gene: TRBJ1-5
abundance: -

CDR3aa: CASSLASGDSPLHF
CDR3nt: TGCGCCAGCAGCTTGGCCTCGGGGGATTCACCCCTCCACTTT
d_gene: -
v_gene: TRBV5-1
j_gene: TRBJ1-6
abundance: -

CDR3aa: CASSLVGRGGTKETQYF
CDR3nt: TGTGCCAGCAGCTTAGTAGGGCGGGGAGGAACCAAAGAGACCCAGTACTTC
d_gene: -
v_gene: TRBV7-2
j_gene: TRBJ2-5
abundance: -

CDR3aa: CASSSGSPQGYTF
CDR3nt: TGTGCCAGCAGCTCCGGGAGCCCGCAAGGCTACACCTTC
d_gene: -
v_gene: TRBV11-2
j_gene: TRBJ1-2
abundance: -

CDR3aa: CASSLDPGADTQYF
CDR3nt: TGTGCCAGCAGCTTGGATCCAGGCGCAGATACGCAGTATTTT
d_gene: -
v_gene: TRBV5-4
j_gene: TRBJ2-3
abundance: once

CDR3aa: CASSPKLVAPSETQYF
CDR3nt: TGTGCCAGCAGCCCCAAACTAGTCGCCCCTTCTGAGACCCAGTACTTC
d_gene: -
v_gene: TRBV3-1/TRBV3-2
j_gene: TRBJ2-5
abundance: -

CDR3aa: CASSYQDGTRDSPLHF
CDR3nt: TGTGCCAGCAGTTACCAAGACGGGACACGAGATTCACCCCTCCACTTT
d_gene: -
v_gene: TRBV6-6
j_gene: TRBJ1-6
abundance: few

CDR3aa: CASSREQGLAYEQYF
CDR3nt: TGTGCCAGCAGTAGAGAACAGGGGTTGGCCTACGAGCAGTACTTC
d_gene: TRBD1
v_gene: TRBV27
j_gene: TRBJ2-7
abundance: -

CDR3aa: CASSFLLAGGVGNEQFF
CDR3nt: TGTGCCAGCAGTTTCTTGCTAGCGGGGGGTGTTGGCAATGAGCAGTTCTTC
d_gene: TRBD2
v_gene: TRBV27
j_gene: TRBJ2-1
abundance: -

CDR3aa: CASSPPSQGPYNEQFF
CDR3nt: TGTGCCAGCAGCCCCCCCTCACAGGGACCGTACAATGAGCAGTTCTTC
d_gene: -
v_gene: TRBV7-9
j_gene: TRBJ2-1
abundance: -

CDR3aa: CATSDSGFNQPQHF
CDR3nt: TGTGCCACCAGTGATTCAGGGTTCAATCAGCCCCAGCATTTT
d_gene: -
v_gene: TRBV24-1
j_gene: TRBJ1-5
abundance: -

CDR3aa: CACENSGANVLTF
CDR3nt: TGTGCCTGCGAGAACTCTGGGGCCAACGTCCTGACTTTC
d_gene: -
v_gene: TRBV5-6
j_gene: TRBJ2-6
abundance: -